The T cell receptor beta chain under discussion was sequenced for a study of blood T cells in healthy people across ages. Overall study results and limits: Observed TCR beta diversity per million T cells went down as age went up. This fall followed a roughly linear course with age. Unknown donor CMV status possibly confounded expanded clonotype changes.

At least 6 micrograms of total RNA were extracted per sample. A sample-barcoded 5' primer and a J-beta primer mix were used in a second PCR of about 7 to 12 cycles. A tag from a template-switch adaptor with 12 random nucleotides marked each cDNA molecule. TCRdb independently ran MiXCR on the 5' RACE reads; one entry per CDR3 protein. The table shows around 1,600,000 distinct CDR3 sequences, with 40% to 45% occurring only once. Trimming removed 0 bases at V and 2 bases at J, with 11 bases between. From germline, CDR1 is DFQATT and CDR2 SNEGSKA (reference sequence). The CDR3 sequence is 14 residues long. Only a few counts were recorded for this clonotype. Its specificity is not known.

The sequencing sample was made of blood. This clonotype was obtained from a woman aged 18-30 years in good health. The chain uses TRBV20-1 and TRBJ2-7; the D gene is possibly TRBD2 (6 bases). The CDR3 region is CSARETAGPYEQYF. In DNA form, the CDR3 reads TGCAGTGCTAGAGAAACAGCGGGTCCCTACGAGCAGTACTTC.